This TCR beta chain was recovered during a study of cytomegalovirus exposure and HLA in healthy donors. The CDR3 loop spans 14 amino acids. Germline-derived CDR1 and CDR2 are SEHNR and FQNEAQ (reference sequence). The ends were cut back, 6 bases at V and 3 bases at J, with 15 bases in the middle. The PCR had 60 Vbeta and 13 Jbeta primers. The protocol was immunoSEQ multiplex PCR, while the TCRdb copy is restricted to in-frame clones and leaves out a portion. This sample has some 180,000 clones; 65% to 85% occur once, and the top ten carry around 1.4%. Sequencing was done on a sample of PBMCs. The rearrangement links TRBV7-9 to TRBJ2-7; maybe TRBD2 (6 bases). This sequence was found in a girl aged 10 to 17 in good health and CMV-seropositive. The CDR3 coding sequence is TGTGCCAGCAGACCCGCGGGGTTGGGCTACGAGCAGTACTTC. Its protein product is CASRPAGLGYEQYF.